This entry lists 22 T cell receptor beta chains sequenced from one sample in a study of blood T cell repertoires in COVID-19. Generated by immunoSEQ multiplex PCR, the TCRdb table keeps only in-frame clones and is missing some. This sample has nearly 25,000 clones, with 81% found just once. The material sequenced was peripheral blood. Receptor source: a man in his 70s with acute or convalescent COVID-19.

The CDR3 loop is CASSYGVIEQYF. The CDR3 DNA is TGTGCCAGCAGTTACGGAGTAATCGAGCAGTACTTC. The V call is TRBV6-2 or TRBV6-3, the J call TRBJ2-7; D unresolved. This CDR3 contains 12 residues. CDR1 is MNHEY, CDR2 SVGEGT, per germline. V was pared by 2 bases and J by 6 bases, with 8 bases between.

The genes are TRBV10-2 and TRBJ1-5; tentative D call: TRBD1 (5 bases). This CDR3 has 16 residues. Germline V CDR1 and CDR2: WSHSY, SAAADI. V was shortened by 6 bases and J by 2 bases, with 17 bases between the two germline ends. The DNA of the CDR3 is TGCGCCAGCAGGGGGGGATCGGGGCGAGGCAATCAGCCCCAGCATTTT. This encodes CASRGGSGRGNQPQHF.

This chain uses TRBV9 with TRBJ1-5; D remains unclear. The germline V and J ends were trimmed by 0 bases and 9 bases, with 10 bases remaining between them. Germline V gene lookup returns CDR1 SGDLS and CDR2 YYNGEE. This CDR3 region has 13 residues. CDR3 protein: CASSVEPGRPQHF. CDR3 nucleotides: TGTGCCAGCAGCGTAGAACCCGGTAGGCCCCAGCATTTT.

For the CDR3, the DNA is TGTGCCAGCAGTGAAGGGCAGATCTCGCCCCAGCATTTT. It specifies CASSEGQISPQHF. V usage is TRBV2 and J usage is TRBJ1-5; D uncertain. Trimming removed 1 base from V and 9 bases from J, with 10 bases in between. This CDR3 region has 13 residues. The germline gives CDR1 SNHLY, CDR2 FYNNEI.

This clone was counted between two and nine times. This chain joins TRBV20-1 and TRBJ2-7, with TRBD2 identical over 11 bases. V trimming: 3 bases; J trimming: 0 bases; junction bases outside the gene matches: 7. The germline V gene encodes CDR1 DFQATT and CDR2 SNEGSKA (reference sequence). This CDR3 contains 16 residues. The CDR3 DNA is TGCAGTGCTAGTGCACTAGCGGGGGCCCTCTCCTACGAGCAGTACTTC. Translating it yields CSASALAGALSYEQYF.

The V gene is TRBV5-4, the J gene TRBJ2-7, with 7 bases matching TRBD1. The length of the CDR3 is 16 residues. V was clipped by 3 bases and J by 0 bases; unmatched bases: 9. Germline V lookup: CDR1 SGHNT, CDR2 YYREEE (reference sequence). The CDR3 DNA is TGTGCCAGCAGCTCTCTTGACAGGGACCACTCCTACGAGCAGTACTTC. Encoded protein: CASSSLDRDHSYEQYF.

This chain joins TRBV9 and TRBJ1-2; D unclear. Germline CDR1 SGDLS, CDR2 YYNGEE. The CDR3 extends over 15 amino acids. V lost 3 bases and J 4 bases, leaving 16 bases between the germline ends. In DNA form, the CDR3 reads TGTGCCAGCAGCGCCCTTAGCCCCAACCCCTATGGCTACACCTTC. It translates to CASSALSPNPYGYTF. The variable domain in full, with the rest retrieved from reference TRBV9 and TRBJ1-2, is DSGVTQTPKHLITATGQRVTLRCSPRSGDLSVYWYQQSLDQGLQFLIQYYNGEERAKGNILERFSAQQFPDLHSELNLSSLELGDSALYFCASSALSPNPYGYTFGSGTRLTVV.

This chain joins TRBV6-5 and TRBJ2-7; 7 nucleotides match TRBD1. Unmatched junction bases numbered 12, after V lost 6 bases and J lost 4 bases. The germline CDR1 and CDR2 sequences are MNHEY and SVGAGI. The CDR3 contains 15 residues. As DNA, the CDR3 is TGTGCCAGCAGCACGGACGCGACAGGGAAATACGAGCAGTACTTC. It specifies CASSTDATGKYEQYF.

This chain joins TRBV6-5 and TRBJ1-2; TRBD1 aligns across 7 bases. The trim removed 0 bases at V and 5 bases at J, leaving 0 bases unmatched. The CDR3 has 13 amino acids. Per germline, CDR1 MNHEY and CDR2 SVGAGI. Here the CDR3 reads CASSYSQGYGYTF. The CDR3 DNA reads TGTGCCAGCAGTTACTCACAGGGGTATGGCTACACCTTC.

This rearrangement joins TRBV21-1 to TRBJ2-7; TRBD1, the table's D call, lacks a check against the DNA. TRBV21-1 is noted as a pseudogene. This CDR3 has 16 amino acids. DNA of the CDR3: TGTGCCAGCAGCACCCTGGATGACAGGGAAGGATACGAGCAGTACTTC. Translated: CASSTLDDREGYEQYF.

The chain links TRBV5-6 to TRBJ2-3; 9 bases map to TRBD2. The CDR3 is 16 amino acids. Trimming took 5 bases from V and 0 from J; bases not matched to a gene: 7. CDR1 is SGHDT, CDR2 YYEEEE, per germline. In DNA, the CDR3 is TGTGCCAGCAGTCGCCTAGCGGGGAGAAGCACAGATACGCAGTATTTT. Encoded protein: CASSRLAGRSTDTQYF.

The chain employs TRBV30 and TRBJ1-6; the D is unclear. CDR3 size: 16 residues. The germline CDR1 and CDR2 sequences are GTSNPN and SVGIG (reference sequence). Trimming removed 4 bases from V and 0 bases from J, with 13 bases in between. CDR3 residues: CAWMRAGSSYNSPLHF. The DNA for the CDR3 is TGTGCCTGGATGAGGGCAGGAAGCTCCTATAATTCACCCCTCCACTTT.

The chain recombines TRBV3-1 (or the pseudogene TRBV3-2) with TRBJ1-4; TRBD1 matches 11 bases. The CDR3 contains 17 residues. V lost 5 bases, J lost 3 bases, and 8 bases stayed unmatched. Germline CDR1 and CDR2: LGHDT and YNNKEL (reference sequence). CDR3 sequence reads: CASSRRTGGIANEKLFF. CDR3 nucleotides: TGTGCCAGCAGCAGACGGACAGGGGGCATTGCTAATGAAAAACTGTTTTTT.

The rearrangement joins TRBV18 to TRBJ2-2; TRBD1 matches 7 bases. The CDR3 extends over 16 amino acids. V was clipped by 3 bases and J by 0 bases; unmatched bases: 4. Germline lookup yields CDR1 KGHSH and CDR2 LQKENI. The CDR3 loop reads CASSPLGQSNTGELFF. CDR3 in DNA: TGTGCCAGCTCACCGCTGGGACAGTCGAACACCGGGGAGCTGTTTTTT.

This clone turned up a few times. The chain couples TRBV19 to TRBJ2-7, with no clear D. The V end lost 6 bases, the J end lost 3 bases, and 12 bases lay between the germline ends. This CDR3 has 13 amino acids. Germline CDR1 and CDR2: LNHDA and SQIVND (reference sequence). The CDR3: CASSDSFNYEQYF. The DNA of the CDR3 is TGTGCCAGTAGCGACTCCTTCAACTACGAGCAGTACTTC.

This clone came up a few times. The CDR3: CASSSGASGRAGEQFF. The CDR3 coding sequence is TGTGCCAGCAGCTCGGGGGCTAGCGGGAGGGCTGGTGAGCAGTTCTTC. The V and J genes are TRBV5-4 and TRBJ2-1; TRBD2 matches at 12 bases. The germline gives CDR1 SGHNT, CDR2 YYREEE (reference sequence). Unmatched junction bases numbered 10, after V lost 3 bases and J lost 9 bases. The CDR3 totals 16 residues.

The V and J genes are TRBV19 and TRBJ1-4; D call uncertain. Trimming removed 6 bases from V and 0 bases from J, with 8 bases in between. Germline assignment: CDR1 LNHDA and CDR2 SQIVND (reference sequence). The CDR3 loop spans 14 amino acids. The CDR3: CASRRAATNEKLFF. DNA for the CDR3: TGTGCCAGTAGGAGGGCTGCAACTAATGAAAAACTGTTTTTT.

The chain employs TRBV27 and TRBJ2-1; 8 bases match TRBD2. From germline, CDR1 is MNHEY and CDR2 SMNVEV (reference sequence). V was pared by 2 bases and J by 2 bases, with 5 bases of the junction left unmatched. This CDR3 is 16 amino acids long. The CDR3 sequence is CASSLLGSGTYNEQFF. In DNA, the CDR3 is TGTGCCAGCAGTTTACTTGGTAGCGGGACCTACAATGAGCAGTTCTTC.

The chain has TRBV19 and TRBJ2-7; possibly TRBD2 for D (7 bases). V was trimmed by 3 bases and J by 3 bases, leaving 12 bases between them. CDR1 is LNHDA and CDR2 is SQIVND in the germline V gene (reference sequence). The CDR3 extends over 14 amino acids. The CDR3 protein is CASSMDGGLYEQYF. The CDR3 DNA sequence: TGTGCCAGTAGTATGGACGGGGGGCTCTACGAGCAGTACTTC.

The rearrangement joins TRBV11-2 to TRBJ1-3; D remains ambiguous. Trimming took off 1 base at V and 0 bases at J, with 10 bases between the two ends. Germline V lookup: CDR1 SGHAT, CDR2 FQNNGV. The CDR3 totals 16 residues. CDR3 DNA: TGTGCCAGCAGCTTAGGAGGGCTGAACTCTGGAAACACCATATATTTT. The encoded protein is CASSLGGLNSGNTIYF.

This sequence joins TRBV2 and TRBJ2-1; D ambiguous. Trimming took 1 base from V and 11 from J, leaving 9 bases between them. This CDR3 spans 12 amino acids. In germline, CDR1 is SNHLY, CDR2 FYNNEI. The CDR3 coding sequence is TGTGCCAGCAGTGAAGGGGCAGAGCAGCAGTTCTTC. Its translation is CASSEGAEQQFF. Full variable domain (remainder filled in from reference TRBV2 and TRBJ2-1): EPEVTQTPSHQVTQMGQEVILRCVPISNHLYFYWYRQILGQKVEFLVSFYNNEISEKSEIFDDQFSVERPDGSNFTLKIRSTKLEDSAMYFCASSEGAEQQFFGPGTRLTVL.

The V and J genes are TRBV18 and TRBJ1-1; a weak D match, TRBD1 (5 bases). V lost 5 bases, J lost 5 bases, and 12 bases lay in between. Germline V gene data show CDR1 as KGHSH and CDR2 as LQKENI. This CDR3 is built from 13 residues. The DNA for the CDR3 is TGTGCCAGCTCATCGAACGGGGGGACTGAAGCTTTCTTT. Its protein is CASSSNGGTEAFF.